A single sample is the source of the 22 T cell receptor beta chains below, sequenced in a study of T-cell reconstitution after alpha-beta-depleted transplantation in children. Unique molecular identifiers were used in preparing the TCRbeta library. MiXCR was run by TCRdb on the PCR reads, yielding one entry per CDR3 protein. The sample comprises around 490,000 distinct CDR3 sequences, approximately 10% of which are singletons, and 14% rests with the top ten. This material consisted of PBMCs, mostly from graft donor cells, taken 180 days after TCRalphabeta/CD19-depleted stem cell transplant. The receptors here all came from a female patient aged 2-15 years who had a stem cell transplant for aplastic anemia, so the T cells may come from the graft donor.

The CDR3 DNA sequence: TGTGCCAGCAGCACGCTTACCTACGAGCAGTACTTC. Its protein is CASSTLTYEQYF. The chain links TRBV7-8 to TRBJ2-7; no clear D. The germline gives CDR1 SGHVS, CDR2 FQNEAQ. The CDR3 sequence is 12 residues long. With 5 bases removed from V and 2 bases from J, the gap between germline ends came to 7 bases.

In this sample, this clonotype turned up a few times. The chain carries TRBV7-3 and TRBJ2-3; 8 nucleotides align to TRBD2. The CDR3 covers 17 residues. Germline V gives CDR1 SGHTA, CDR2 FQGTGA. The junction had 13 bases not matched to a gene; V was cut back by 5 bases and J by 3 bases. The CDR3 coding sequence is TGTGCCAGCAGCCGGGACATAAGCGGGAGCGGGACAGATACGCAGTATTTT. It is translated as CASSRDISGSGTDTQYF.

The rearrangement links TRBV10-3 to TRBJ1-5; no firm D call. Trimming removed 0 bases from V and 7 bases from J, with 10 bases in between. Germline CDR1 ENHRY, CDR2 SYGVKD. The CDR3 loop spans 14 amino acids. Written as DNA, the CDR3 is TGTGCCATCAGTGAGTCGAAGCATCGCCAGCCCCAGCATTTT. It is translated as CAISESKHRQPQHF.

The chain recombines TRBV28 with TRBJ2-2, with a tentative D call TRBD2 (5 bases). The V gene lost 10 bases and the J gene lost 0 bases, with 15 bases spanning the gap. The CDR3 has 15 amino acids. CDR1 is MDHEN and CDR2 is SYDVKM in the germline V gene. For the CDR3, the DNA is TGTGCCATCCCGACGGGCGGGCCGAACACCGGGGAGCTGTTTTTT. Translation: CAIPTGGPNTGELFF.

The rearrangement links TRBV20-1 to TRBJ2-7; 14 bases match TRBD2. Unmatched junction bases numbered 11, after V lost 3 bases and J lost 10 bases. The CDR3 has 15 residues. Germline assignment: CDR1 DFQATT and CDR2 SNEGSKA (reference sequence). CDR3 DNA: TGCAGTGCTAGGCCGCCCGGGACTAGCGGGAGTCGACAGTACTTC. This translates into CSARPPGTSGSRQYF.

This clonotype was picked up many times. The J gene is TRBJ2-2, the V gene TRBV15, with D perhaps matching TRBD1 (5 bases). This CDR3 spans 18 amino acids. V was pared by 5 bases and J by 1 base, with 20 bases between. The germline gives CDR1 LNHNV, CDR2 YYDKDF (reference sequence). The CDR3, as DNA: TGTGCCACCAGCGACATGGGCCCTCAAACAGGGAACACCGGGGAGCTGTTTTTT. Its translation: CATSDMGPQTGNTGELFF.

In its sample, this clonotype was seen a few times. CDR3 DNA sequence: TGTGCCAGCTCACCAATGGGACAGAAAGAGACCCAGTACTTC. It specifies CASSPMGQKETQYF. The chain couples TRBV18 to TRBJ2-5; 7 bases map to TRBD1. The CDR3 consists of 14 residues. The ends lost 2 bases at V and 3 bases at J; junction bases unmatched: 3. Germline lookup yields CDR1 KGHSH and CDR2 LQKENI.

This clonotype came up a few times. The chain employs TRBV29-1 and TRBJ1-1; 9 bases map to TRBD1. The germline gives CDR1 SQVTM, CDR2 ANQGSEA. This CDR3 region has 13 residues. The V gene end was trimmed by 8 bases and the J gene end by 4 bases; junction bases not matched to a gene: 8. The CDR3 nucleotides are TGCAGCTCCGCGTTGACAGGGGGCACTGAAGCTTTCTTT. Residues: CSSALTGGTEAFF.

This clonotype showed up just once. The V gene is TRBV7-8, the J gene TRBJ2-2; 9 nucleotides match TRBD1. The junction had 10 bases not matched to a gene; V was cut back by 3 bases and J by 5 bases. CDR1 is SGHVS, CDR2 FQNEAQ, per germline. There are 17 residues in the CDR3. The CDR3 DNA follows: TGTGCCAGCAGCTTGGTTTACCGACAGGGGGGTACCGGGGAGCTGTTTTTT. Residues: CASSLVYRQGGTGELFF.

This clonotype was counted only a few times. The chain carries TRBV4-2 and TRBJ2-1; tentative D call: TRBD2 (7 bases). The CDR3 is made up of 15 amino acids. Germline V lookup: CDR1 LGHNA, CDR2 YNFKEQ. Trimming removed 0 bases at V and 8 bases at J, with 14 bases between. The CDR3 sequence is CASSQERREGDEQFF. CDR3 in DNA: TGTGCCAGCAGCCAAGAGAGGAGGGAGGGGGATGAGCAGTTCTTC.

The J gene is TRBJ2-6, the V gene TRBV20-1; 7 nucleotides line up with TRBD1. The CDR3 covers 16 residues. Germline lookup yields CDR1 DFQATT and CDR2 SNEGSKA (reference sequence). The junction had 3 bases not matched to a gene; V was cut back by 1 base and J by 0 bases. The CDR3 protein is CSARAGTASGANVLTF. In DNA form, the CDR3 reads TGCAGTGCTAGAGCCGGGACAGCCTCTGGGGCCAACGTCCTGACTTTC.

This clonotype has a handful of counts. The chain is built from TRBV6-1 and TRBJ1-5; D is unclear. CDR1 is MNHNS, CDR2 SASEGT, per germline. Trimming removed 6 bases from V and 0 bases from J, with 12 bases in between. This CDR3 has 15 amino acids. This CDR3 reads CASRPDIYSNQPQHF. The CDR3 DNA sequence: TGTGCCAGCAGGCCTGACATCTATAGCAATCAGCCCCAGCATTTT.

This clonotype was found many times. V is TRBV12-3 or TRBV12-4 and J is TRBJ2-7; D tentatively fits TRBD1 or TRBD2 (5 bases each). The CDR3 spans 13 residues. V was shortened by 5 bases and J by 3 bases, with 11 bases between the two germline ends. CDR3 DNA: TGTGCCAGCAGTCCTCGGGACCTCTACGAGCAGTACTTC. This encodes CASSPRDLYEQYF.

The gene calls are TRBV12-3 or TRBV12-4 and TRBJ2-3; TRBD1 aligns across 7 bases. V lost 6 bases, J lost 6 bases, and 3 bases stayed unmatched. This CDR3 region has 12 residues. The CDR3 reads CASRRDSDTQYF. CDR3 nucleotide sequence: TGTGCCAGCAGACGGGACAGTGATACGCAGTATTTT.

V gene TRBV19 combines with J gene TRBJ1-4; D is uncertain. V gave up 7 bases and J gave up 5 bases, with 14 bases separating them. Germline V gene lookup returns CDR1 LNHDA and CDR2 SQIVND (reference sequence). This CDR3 contains 14 residues. Here the CDR3 DNA reads TGTGCCAGTACCCCGAGGCCTGGGAATGAAAAACTGTTTTTT. Amino acids: CASTPRPGNEKLFF. The full variable domain, its missing parts supplied by reference TRBV19 and TRBJ1-4, is DGGITQSPKYLFRKEGQNVTLSCEQNLNHDAMYWYRQDPGQGLRLIYYSQIVNDFQKGDIAEGYSVSREKKESFPLTVTSAQKNPTAFYLCASTPRPGNEKLFFGSGTQLSVL.

In its sample, this clonotype was seen many times. The chain has TRBV11-2 and TRBJ2-1; no clear D. Trimming took off 3 bases at V and 7 bases at J, with 10 bases between the two ends. CDR1 and CDR2 from the germline V gene are SGHAT and FQNNGV. The CDR3 loop spans 13 amino acids. The CDR3 DNA reads as TGTGCCAGCAGCTTCTCTAATTCAAATGAGCAGTTCTTC. It translates to CASSFSNSNEQFF.

A few counts support this clonotype. The V call is TRBV18, the J call TRBJ2-7, with 8 bases lining up with TRBD2. V shed 2 bases, J shed 3 bases, and the junction held 3 bases outside the gene matches. CDR1 and CDR2 (germline): KGHSH, LQKENI. The length of the CDR3 is 14 residues. The CDR3 loop reads CASSPAREGYEQYV. As DNA, the CDR3 is TGTGCCAGCTCACCAGCACGGGAGGGCTACGAGCAGTACGTC.

V gene TRBV28 combines with J gene TRBJ2-3, with TRBD2 identical over 7 bases. Trimming cost V 6 bases and J 0 bases; bases outside gene matches: 3. The CDR3 sequence is 14 residues long. Germline V gives CDR1 MDHEN, CDR2 SYDVKM. CDR3 region: CASRAGTSTDTQYF. The CDR3 DNA reads as TGTGCCAGCAGAGCGGGGACTAGCACAGATACGCAGTATTTT.

The chain employs TRBV7-9 and TRBJ1-2, with 7 nucleotides matching TRBD1. CDR3 length: 14 amino acids. J lost 6 bases, V lost 5 bases, and 9 bases had no gene match. The germline gives CDR1 SEHNR, CDR2 FQNEAQ (reference sequence). In DNA form, the CDR3 reads TGTGCCAGCAGCCCCGTCGACAGGGATGATGGCTACACCTTC. Amino acids: CASSPVDRDDGYTF.

This clonotype was seen many times. The chain joins TRBV12-3 or TRBV12-4 to TRBJ2-2; a possible D gene is TRBD1 (5 bases). Trimming removed 3 bases from V and 2 bases from J, with 10 bases in between. This CDR3 is 15 amino acids long. CDR3 sequence (DNA): TGTGCCAGCAGTTTTGTAGGGGAAAACACCGGGGAGCTGTTTTTT. It is translated as CASSFVGENTGELFF.

This clonotype was recorded a few times. This sequence joins TRBV9 and TRBJ1-2; 10 positions agree with TRBD1. The CDR3 is made up of 15 amino acids. The ends lost 0 bases at V and 8 bases at J; junction bases unmatched: 7. Germline assignment: CDR1 SGDLS and CDR2 YYNGEE. The CDR3 DNA sequence: TGTGCCAGCAGCGTAGGACGACAGGGGGCGCGGGGCTACACCTTC. It is translated as CASSVGRQGARGYTF.

The gene calls are TRBV28 and TRBJ2-1; 11 nucleotides agree with TRBD2. Germline loops: CDR1 MDHEN, CDR2 SYDVKM. CDR3 length: 17 amino acids. V was clipped by 3 bases and J by 5 bases; unmatched bases: 9. CDR3 residues: CASSFPRPGLADNEQFF. As DNA, the CDR3 is TGTGCCAGCAGTTTCCCCCGTCCGGGACTAGCGGACAATGAGCAGTTCTTC.